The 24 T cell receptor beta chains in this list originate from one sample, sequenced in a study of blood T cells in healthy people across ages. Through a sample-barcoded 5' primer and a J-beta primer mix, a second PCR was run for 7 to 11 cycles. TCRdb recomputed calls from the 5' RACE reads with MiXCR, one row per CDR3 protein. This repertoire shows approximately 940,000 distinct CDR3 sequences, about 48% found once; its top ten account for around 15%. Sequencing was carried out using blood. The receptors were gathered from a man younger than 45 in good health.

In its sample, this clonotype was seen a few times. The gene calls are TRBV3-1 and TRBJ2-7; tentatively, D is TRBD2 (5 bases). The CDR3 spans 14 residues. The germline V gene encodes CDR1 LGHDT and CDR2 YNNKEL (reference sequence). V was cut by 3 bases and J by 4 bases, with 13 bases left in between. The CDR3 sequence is CASSHAPGDYEQYF. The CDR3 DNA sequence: TGTGCCAGCAGCCATGCACCCGGGGATTACGAGCAGTACTTC.

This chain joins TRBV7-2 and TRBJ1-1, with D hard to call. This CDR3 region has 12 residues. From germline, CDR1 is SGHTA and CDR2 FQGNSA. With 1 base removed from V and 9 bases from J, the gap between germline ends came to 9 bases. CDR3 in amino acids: CASSLDGSKAFF. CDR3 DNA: TGTGCCAGCAGCTTAGACGGGAGCAAAGCTTTCTTT.

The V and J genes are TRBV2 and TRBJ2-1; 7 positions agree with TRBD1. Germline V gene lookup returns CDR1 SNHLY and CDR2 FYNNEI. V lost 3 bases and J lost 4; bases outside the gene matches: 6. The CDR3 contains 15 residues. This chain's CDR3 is CASSERGQRYNEQFF. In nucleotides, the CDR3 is TGTGCCAGCAGTGAGAGGGGACAGCGATACAATGAGCAGTTCTTC.

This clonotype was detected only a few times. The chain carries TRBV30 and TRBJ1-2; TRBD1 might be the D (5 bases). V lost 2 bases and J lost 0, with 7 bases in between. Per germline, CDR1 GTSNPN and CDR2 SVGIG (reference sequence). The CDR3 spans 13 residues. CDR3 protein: CAWSRQPNYGYTF. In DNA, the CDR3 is TGTGCCTGGAGTCGACAGCCTAACTATGGCTACACCTTC.

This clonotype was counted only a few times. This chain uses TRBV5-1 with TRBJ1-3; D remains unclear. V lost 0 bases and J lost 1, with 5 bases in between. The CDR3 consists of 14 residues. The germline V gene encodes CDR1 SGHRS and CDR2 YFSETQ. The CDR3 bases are TGCGCCAGCAGCTTGGACTCGTCTGGAAACACCATATATTTT. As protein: CASSLDSSGNTIYF.

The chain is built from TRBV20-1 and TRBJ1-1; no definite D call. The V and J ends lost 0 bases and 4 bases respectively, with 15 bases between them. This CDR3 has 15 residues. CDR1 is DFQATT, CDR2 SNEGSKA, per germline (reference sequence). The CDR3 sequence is CSAREPRGGSTEAFF. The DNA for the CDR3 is TGCAGTGCTAGAGAGCCTCGAGGCGGGAGCACTGAAGCTTTCTTT.

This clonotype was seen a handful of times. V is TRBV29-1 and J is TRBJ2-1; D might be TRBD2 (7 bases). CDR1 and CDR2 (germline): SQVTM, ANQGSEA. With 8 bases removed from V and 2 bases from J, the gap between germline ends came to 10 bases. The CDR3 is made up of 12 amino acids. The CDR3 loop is CSRGGAYNEQFF. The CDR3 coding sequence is TGCAGCAGGGGGGGGGCCTACAATGAGCAGTTCTTC.

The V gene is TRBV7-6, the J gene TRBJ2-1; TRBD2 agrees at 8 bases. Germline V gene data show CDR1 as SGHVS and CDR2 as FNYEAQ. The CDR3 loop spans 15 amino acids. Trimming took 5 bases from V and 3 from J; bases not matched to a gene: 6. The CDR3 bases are TGTGCCAGCAGCCACCAGCGGGGGAACTACAATGAGCAGTTCTTC. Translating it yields CASSHQRGNYNEQFF.

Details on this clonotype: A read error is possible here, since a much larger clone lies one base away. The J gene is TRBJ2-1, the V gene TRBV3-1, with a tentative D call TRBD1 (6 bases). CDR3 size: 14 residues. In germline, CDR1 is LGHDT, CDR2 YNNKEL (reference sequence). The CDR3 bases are TGTACCAGCAGCCAAGGGGTCAGGGGCAATGAGCAGTTCTTC. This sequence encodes CTSSQGVRGNEQFF.

The CDR3 loop is CASSLDRTGSGYTF. In nucleotides, the CDR3 is TGTGCCAGCAGCTTAGATCGGACAGGGAGTGGCTACACCTTC. The V and J genes are TRBV11-2 and TRBJ1-2; 8 bases agree with TRBD1. The CDR3 contains 14 residues. Trimming at V came to 0 bases and at J to 7 bases, leaving 4 bases not matched to a gene. CDR1 SGHAT and CDR2 FQNNGV come from the germline V gene.

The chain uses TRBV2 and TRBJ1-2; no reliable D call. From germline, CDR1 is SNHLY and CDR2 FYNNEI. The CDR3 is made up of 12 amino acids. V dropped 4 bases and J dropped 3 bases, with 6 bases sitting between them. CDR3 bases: TGTGCCAGCAGTGGGCAACACTATGGCTACACCTTC. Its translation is CASSGQHYGYTF.

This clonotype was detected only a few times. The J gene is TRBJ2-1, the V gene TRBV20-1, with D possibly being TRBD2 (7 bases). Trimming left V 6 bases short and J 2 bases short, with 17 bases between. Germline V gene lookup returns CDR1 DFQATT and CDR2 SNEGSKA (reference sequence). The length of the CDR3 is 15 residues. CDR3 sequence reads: CSASGLGGPYNEQFF. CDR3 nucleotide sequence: TGCAGTGCCTCCGGATTGGGGGGGCCCTACAATGAGCAGTTCTTC.

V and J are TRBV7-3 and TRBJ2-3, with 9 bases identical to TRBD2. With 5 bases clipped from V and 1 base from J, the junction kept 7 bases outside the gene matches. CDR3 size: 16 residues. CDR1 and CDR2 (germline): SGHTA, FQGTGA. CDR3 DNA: TGTGCCAGCAGCATCGGGCCTAGCGGGGGCACAGATACGCAGTATTTT. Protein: CASSIGPSGGTDTQYF.

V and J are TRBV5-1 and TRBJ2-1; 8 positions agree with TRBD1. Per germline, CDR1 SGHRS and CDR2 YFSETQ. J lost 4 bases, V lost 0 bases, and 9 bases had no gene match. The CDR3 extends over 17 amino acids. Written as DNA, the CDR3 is TGCGCCAGCAGCTTGGACGGACAGGGAACCCCATACAATGAGCAGTTCTTC. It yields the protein CASSLDGQGTPYNEQFF.

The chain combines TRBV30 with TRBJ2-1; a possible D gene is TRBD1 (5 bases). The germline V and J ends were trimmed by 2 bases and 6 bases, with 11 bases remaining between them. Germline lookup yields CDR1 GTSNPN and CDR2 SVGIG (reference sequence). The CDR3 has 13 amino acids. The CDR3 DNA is TGTGCCTGGAGTCGGGCAGGGTTCAATGAGCAGTTCTTC. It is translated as CAWSRAGFNEQFF.

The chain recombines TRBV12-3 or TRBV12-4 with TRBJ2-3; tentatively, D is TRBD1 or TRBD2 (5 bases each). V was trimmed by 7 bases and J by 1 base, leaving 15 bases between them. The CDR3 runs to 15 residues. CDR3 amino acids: CASTRALGGTDTQYF. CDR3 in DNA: TGTGCCAGCACCCGGGCCCTGGGGGGCACAGATACGCAGTATTTT.

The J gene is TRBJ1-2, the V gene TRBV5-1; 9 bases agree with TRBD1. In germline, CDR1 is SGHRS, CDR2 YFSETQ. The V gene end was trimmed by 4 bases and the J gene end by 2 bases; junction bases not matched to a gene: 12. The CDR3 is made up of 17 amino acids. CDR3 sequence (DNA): TGCGCCAGCAGCGGTGGGGGGACAGGGTTCTCCAACTATGGCTACACCTTC. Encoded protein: CASSGGGTGFSNYGYTF.

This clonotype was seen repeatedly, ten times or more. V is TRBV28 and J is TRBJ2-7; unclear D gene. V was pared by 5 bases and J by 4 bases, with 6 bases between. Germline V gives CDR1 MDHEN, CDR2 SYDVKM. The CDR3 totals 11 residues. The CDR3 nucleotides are TGTGCCAGCAGTGGAGAGTACGAGCAGTACTTC. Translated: CASSGEYEQYF.

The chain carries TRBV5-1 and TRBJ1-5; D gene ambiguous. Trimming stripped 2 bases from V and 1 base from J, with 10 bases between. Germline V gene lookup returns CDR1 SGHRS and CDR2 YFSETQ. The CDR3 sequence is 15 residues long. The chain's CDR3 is CASSFSGLSNQPQHF. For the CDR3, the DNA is TGCGCCAGCAGCTTTAGCGGGCTCAGCAATCAGCCCCAGCATTTT.

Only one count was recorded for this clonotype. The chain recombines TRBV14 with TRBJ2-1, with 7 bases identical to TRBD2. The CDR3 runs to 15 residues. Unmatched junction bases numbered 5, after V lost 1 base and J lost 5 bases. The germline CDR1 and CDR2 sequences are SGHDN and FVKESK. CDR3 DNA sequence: TGTGCCAGCAGCCAAGGAACTAGCGCGAACAATGAGCAGTTCTTC. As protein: CASSQGTSANNEQFF.

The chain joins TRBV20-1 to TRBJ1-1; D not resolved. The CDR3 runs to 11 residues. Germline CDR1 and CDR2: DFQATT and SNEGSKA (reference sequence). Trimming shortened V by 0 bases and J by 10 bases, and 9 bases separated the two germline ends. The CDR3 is CSARDPSGAFF. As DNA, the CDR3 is TGCAGTGCTAGAGACCCGTCAGGAGCTTTCTTT.

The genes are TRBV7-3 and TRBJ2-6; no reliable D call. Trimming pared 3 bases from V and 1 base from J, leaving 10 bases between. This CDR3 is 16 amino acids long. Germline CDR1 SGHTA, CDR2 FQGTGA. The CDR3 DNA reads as TGTGCCAGCAGCTTTATAACCGGGTCTGGGGCCAACGTCCTGACTTTC. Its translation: CASSFITGSGANVLTF.

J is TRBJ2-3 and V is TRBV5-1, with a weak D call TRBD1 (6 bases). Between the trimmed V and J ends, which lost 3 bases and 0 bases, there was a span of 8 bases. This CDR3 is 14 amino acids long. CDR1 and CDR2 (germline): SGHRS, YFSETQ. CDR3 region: CASSWQGSTDTQYF. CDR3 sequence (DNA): TGCGCCAGCAGCTGGCAGGGGAGCACAGATACGCAGTATTTT.

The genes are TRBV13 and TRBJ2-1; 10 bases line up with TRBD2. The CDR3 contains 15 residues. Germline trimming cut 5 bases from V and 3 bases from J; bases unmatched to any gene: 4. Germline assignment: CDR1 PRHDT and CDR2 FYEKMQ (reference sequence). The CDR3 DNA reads TGTGCCAGCAGCGCAGCGGGGGGGCACTACAATGAGCAGTTCTTC. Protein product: CASSAAGGHYNEQFF.